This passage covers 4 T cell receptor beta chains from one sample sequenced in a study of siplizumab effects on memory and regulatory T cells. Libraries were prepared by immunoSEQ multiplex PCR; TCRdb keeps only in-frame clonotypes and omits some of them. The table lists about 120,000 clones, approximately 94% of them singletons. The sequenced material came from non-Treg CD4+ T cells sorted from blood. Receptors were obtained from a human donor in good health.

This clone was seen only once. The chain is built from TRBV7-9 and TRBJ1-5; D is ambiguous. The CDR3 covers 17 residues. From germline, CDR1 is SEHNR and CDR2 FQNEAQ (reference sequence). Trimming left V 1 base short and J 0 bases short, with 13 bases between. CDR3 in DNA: TGTGCCAGCAGCTTAGGAGTAGGCTTTGTTAGCAATCAGCCCCAGCATTTT. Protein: CASSLGVGFVSNQPQHF.

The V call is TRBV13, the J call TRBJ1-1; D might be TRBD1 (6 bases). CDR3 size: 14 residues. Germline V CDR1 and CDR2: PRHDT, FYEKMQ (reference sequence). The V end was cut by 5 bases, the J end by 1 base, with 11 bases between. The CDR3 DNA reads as TGTGCCAGCAGCCTAACAGGGCCGAACACTGAAGCTTTCTTT. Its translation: CASSLTGPNTEAFF.

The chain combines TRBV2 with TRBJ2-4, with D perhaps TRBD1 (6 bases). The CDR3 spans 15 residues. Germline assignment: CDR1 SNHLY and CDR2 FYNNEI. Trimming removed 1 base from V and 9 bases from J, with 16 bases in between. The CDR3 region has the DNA TGTGCCAGCAGTGAAGGGGGCAGGGGTTTAGTCATTCAGTACTTC. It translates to CASSEGGRGLVIQYF.

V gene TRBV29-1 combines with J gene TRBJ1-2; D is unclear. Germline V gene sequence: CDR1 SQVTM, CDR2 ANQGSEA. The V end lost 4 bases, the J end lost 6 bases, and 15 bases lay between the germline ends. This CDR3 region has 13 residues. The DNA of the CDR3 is TGCAGCGTTGTCGGAGATATCGAGGATGGCTACACCTTC. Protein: CSVVGDIEDGYTF. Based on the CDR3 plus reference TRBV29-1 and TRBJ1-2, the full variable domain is SAVISQKPSRDICQRGTSLTIQCQVDSQVTMMFWYRQQPGQSLTLIATANQGSEATYESGFVIDKFPISRPNLTFSTLTVSNMSPEDSSIYLCSVVGDIEDGYTFGSGTRLTVV.